Shown below are 6 T cell receptor beta chains from a single sample sequenced in a study of vaccination and CD4 T cells after COVID-19 (dated by TCRdb to between 2020 and 2023). Their antigens remain unidentified. What the treatment or condition label conveys for this sample: approximately 11-day PBMC culture with coronavirus spike peptide pools or control peptides (ViraFEST assay). The method was PCR. The instrument was an Illumina iSeq 100. DNA from cultured CD4+ T cells underwent TCR sequencing with the Oncomine TCR Beta short-read assay at the Johns Hopkins FTIC core. TCRdb reworked the public reads: Q25 trimming with fastp, MiXCR clone assembly, productive beta chains retained. Merged by CDR3 protein, the rows form single entries marked with the most common genes and DNA. In this sample the table shows about 18,000 distinct CDR3 sequences, roughly 50% of which occur a single time. The top ten clones comprise roughly 6.2% of the sample.

The sample was CD4+ T cells from blood, cultured in vitro. Every receptor here comes from a human donor who had recovered from COVID-19.

The rearrangement joins TRBV20-1 to TRBJ2-1; D is undetermined. Germline CDR1 DFQATT, CDR2 SNEGSKA (reference sequence). This CDR3 region has 16 residues. V lost 5 bases, J lost 0 bases, and 17 bases lay in between. The CDR3 sequence is CSAPGPAVSSYNEQFF. The CDR3 DNA reads as TGCAGTGCTCCAGGCCCCGCGGTTAGCTCCTACAATGAGCAGTTCTTC.

This clonotype has only one observation. The J gene is TRBJ2-7, the V gene TRBV4-1, with 13 bases identical to TRBD2. The CDR3 spans 15 residues. Per germline, CDR1 MGHRA and CDR2 YSYEKL. V was clipped by 5 bases and J by 6 bases; unmatched bases: 7. CDR3 nucleotides: TGCGCCAGCAGCGATAGGACTAGCGGGAGTACCGAGCAGTACTTC. Amino acids: CASSDRTSGSTEQYF.

The chain couples TRBV6-1 to TRBJ1-6, with D maybe TRBD1 (6 bases). Germline values: CDR1 MNHNS, CDR2 SASEGT. Trimming cost V 10 bases and J 10 bases, with 8 bases left between them. CDR3 length: 10 residues. The CDR3 DNA follows: TGTGCCACGGGACAATCACCCCTCCACTTT. This translates into CATGQSPLHF.

The chain combines TRBV19 with TRBJ1-3; D unclear. This CDR3 contains 15 residues. In germline, CDR1 is LNHDA, CDR2 SQIVND (reference sequence). The V end was cut by 5 bases, the J end by 0 bases, with 11 bases between. For the CDR3, the DNA is TGTGCCAGTAGTCTGGTGGGGAACTCTGGAAACACCATATATTTT. Protein product: CASSLVGNSGNTIYF.

In its sample, this clonotype was seen a few times. CDR3 residues: CASEGGGQETQYF. The CDR3 bases are TGTGCCAGCGAAGGCGGGGGGCAAGAGACCCAGTACTTC. The V call is TRBV2, the J call TRBJ2-5; TRBD2 matches 8 bases. The V and J ends lost 8 bases and 2 bases, in that order; junction bases with no gene match: 4. Germline CDR1 reads SNHLY; CDR2 reads FYNNEI. The CDR3 runs 13 residues.

This clonotype has a handful of counts. The chain combines TRBV11-1 with TRBJ2-6; D not resolved. Per the germline V gene, CDR1 is SGHAT and CDR2 is FQDESV (reference sequence). V was cut by 3 bases and J by 2 bases, with 2 bases left in between. The CDR3 totals 13 residues. DNA of the CDR3: TGTGCCAGCAGCTTCGCTGGGGCCAACGTCCTGACTTTC. Translating gives CASSFAGANVLTF. Complete variable domain (other parts from reference TRBV11-1 and TRBJ2-6): EAEVAQSPRYKITEKSQAVAFWCDPISGHATLYWYRQILGQGPELLVQFQDESVVDDSQLPKDRFSAERLKGVDSTLKIQPAELGDSAMYLCASSFAGANVLTFGAGSRLTVL.